The present TCR beta chain was sequenced within a study of shared clonotypes between healthy human individuals. The overall study: Three men and a couple of women, aged 18 to 49, were donors. Study outcomes and limitations: A reduction in generation probabilities was seen for non-shared clonotypes relative to those shared by all four donors.

Libraries were prepared by immunoSEQ multiplex PCR; TCRdb keeps only in-frame clonotypes and omits some of them. The sample has some 1 million clones; around 76% are singletons. The length of the CDR3 is 13 residues. The V gene lost 6 bases and the J gene lost 1 base, with 8 bases spanning the gap. In germline, CDR1 is KGHSH, CDR2 LQKENI. Remarks on this clone: Its antigen is currently unknown.

The J gene is TRBJ2-3, the V gene TRBV18; D remains unclear. This TCR derives from a man younger than 35 in good health. Sequenced: memory CD4+ T cells sorted from blood. Stated subset: CD45RA-negative fraction. The CDR3 loop is CASSEQRTDTQYF. The CDR3, as DNA: TGTGCCAGCTCTGAACAGCGCACAGATACGCAGTATTTT.